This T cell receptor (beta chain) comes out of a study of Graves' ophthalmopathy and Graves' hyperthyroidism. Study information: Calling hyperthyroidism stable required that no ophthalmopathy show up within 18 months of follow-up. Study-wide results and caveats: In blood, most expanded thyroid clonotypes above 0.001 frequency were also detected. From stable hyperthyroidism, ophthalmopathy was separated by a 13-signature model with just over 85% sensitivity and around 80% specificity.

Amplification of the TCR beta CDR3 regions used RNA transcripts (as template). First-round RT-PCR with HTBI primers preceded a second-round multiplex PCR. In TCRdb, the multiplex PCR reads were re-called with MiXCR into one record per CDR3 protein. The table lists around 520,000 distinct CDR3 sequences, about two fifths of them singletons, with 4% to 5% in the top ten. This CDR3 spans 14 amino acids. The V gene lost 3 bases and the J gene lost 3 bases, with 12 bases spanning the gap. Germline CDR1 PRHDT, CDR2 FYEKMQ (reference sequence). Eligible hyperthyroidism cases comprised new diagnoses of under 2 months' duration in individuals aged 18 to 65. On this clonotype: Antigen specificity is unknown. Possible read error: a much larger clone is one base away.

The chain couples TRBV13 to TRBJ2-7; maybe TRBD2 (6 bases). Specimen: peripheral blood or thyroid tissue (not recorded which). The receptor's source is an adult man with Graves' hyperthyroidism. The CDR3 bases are TGTGCCAGCAGCTTTGGAGGGACCCTCTACGAGCAGTACTTC. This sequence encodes CASSFGGTLYEQYF. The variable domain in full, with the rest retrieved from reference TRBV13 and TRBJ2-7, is AAGVIQSPRHLIKEKRETATLKCYPIPRHDTVYWYQQGPGQDPQFLISFYEKMQSDKGSIPDRFSAQQFSDYHSELNMSSLELGDSALYFCASSFGGTLYEQYFGPGTRLTVT.